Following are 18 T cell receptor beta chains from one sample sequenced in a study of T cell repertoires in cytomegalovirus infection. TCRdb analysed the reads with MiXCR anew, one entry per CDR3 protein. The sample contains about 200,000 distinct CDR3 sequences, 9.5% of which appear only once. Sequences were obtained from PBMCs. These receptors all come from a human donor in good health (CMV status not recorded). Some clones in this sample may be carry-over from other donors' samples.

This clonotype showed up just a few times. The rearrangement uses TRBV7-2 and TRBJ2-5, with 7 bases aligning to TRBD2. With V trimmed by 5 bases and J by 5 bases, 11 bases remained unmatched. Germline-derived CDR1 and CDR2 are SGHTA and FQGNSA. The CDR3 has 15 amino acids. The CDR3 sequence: CASSTRRGVGETQYF. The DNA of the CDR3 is TGTGCCAGCAGCACTAGACGGGGGGTCGGGGAGACCCAGTACTTC.

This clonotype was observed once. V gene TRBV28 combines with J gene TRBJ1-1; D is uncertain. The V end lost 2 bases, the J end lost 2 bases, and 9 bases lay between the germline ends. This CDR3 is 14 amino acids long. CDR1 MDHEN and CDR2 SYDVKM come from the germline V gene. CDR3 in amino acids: CASSLIGRNTEAFF. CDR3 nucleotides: TGTGCCAGCAGTTTAATCGGCAGAAACACTGAAGCTTTCTTT.

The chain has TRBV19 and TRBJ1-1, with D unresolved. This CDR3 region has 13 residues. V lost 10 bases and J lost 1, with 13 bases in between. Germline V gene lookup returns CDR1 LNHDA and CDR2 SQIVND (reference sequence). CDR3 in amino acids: CAIRSSQNTEAFF. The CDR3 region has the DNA TGTGCCATCCGTTCTAGTCAGAACACTGAAGCTTTCTTT.

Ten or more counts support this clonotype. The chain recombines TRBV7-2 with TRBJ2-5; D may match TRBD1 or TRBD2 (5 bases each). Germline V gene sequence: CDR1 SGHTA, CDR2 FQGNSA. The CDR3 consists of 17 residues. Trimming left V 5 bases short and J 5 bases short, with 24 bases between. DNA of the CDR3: TGTGCCAGCAGCGGTAGGGGTGTTGGGCTAGCTAGGGAGACCCAGTACTTC. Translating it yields CASSGRGVGLARETQYF.

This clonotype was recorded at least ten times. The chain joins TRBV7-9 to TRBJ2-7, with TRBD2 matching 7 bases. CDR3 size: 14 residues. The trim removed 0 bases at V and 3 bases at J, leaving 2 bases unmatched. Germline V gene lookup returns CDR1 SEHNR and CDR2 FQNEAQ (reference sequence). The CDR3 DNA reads TGTGCCAGCAGCTTAGCTTCTAGCGGCTACGAGCAGTACTTC. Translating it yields CASSLASSGYEQYF. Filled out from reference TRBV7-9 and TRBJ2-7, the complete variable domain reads DTGVSQNPRHKITKRGQNVTFRCDPISEHNRLYWYRQTLGQGPEFLTYFQNEAQLEKSRLLSDRFSAERPKGSFSTLEIQRTEQGDSAMYLCASSLASSGYEQYFGPGTRLTVT.

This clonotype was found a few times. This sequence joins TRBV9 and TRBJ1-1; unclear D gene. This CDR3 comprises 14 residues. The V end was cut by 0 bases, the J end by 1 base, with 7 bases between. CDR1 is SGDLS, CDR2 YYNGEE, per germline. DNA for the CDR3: TGTGCCAGCAGCGTAGGTTTTTCGAACACTGAAGCTTTCTTT. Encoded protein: CASSVGFSNTEAFF.

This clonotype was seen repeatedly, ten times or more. The CDR3 is CASSLNPASYEQYF. CDR3 DNA sequence: TGTGCCAGCAGCTTAAATCCGGCGAGCTACGAGCAGTACTTC. The chain employs TRBV7-3 and TRBJ2-7; no reliable D call. There are 14 residues in the CDR3. Trimming left V 1 base short and J 3 bases short, with 10 bases between. Germline CDR1 is SGHTA and CDR2 is FQGTGA.

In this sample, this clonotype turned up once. DNA of the CDR3: TGTGCCAGCAGCAGACCCGGGACAGGGAACACCGGGGAGCTGTTTTTT. The encoded protein is CASSRPGTGNTGELFF. The chain employs TRBV3-1 and TRBJ2-2, with TRBD1 matching over 8 bases. The germline V gene has CDR1 LGHDT and CDR2 YNNKEL (reference sequence). The CDR3 sequence is 16 residues long. Trimming removed 5 bases from V and 1 base from J; junction bases left unmatched: 6.

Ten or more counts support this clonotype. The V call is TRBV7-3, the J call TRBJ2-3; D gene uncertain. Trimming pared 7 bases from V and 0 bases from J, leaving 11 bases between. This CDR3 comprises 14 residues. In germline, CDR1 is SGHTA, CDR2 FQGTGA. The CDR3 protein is CASKGGPSTDTQYF. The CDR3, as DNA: TGTGCCAGCAAGGGCGGACCCAGCACAGATACGCAGTATTTT.

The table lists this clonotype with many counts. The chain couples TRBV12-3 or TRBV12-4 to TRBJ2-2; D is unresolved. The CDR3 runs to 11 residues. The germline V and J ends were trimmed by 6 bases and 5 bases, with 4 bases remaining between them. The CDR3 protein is CASRGTGELFF. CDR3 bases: TGTGCCAGCAGGGGGACCGGGGAGCTGTTTTTT.

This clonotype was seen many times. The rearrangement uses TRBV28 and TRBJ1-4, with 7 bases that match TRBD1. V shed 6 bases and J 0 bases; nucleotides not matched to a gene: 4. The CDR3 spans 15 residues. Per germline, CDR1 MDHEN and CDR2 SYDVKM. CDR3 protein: CASSSQGATNEKLFF. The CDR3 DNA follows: TGTGCCAGCAGCTCTCAGGGGGCAACTAATGAAAAACTGTTTTTT.

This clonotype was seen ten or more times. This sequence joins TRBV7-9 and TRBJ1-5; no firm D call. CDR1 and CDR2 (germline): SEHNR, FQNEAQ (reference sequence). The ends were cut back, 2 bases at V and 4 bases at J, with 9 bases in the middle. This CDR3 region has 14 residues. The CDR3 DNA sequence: TGTGCCAGCAGCTTAAACGGAGAAAATCAGCCCCAGCATTTT. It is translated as CASSLNGENQPQHF.

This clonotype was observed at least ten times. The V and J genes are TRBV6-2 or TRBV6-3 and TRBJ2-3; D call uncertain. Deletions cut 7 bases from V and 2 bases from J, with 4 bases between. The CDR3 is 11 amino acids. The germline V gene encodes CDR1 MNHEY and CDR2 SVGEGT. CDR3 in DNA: TGTGCCAGCACTTCCACAGATACGCAGTATTTT. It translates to CASTSTDTQYF.

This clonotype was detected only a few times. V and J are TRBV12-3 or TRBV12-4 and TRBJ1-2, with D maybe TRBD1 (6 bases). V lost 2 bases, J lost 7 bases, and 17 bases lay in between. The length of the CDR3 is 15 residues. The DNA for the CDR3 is TGTGCCAGCAGTTTATCCCTCGCAGGGGAGGTTGGCTACACCTTC. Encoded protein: CASSLSLAGEVGYTF.

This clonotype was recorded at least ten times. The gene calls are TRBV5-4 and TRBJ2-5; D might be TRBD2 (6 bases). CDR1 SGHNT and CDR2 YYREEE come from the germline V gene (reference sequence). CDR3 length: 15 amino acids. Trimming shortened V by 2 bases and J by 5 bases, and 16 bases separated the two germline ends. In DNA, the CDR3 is TGTGCCAGCAGCTTACCCGGGAGAGGAGAGGAGACCCAGTACTTC. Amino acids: CASSLPGRGEETQYF.

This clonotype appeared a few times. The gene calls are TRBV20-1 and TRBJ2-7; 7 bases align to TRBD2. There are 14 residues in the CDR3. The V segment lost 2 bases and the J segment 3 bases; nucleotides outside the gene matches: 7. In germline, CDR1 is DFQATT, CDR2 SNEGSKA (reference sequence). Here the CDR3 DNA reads TGCAGTGCTAGATCCGGGACTACCCACTACGAGCAGTACTTC. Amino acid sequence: CSARSGTTHYEQYF.

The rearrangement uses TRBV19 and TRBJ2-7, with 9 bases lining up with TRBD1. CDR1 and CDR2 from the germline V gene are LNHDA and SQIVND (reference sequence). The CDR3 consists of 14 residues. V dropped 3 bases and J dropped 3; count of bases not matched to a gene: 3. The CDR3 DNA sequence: TGTGCCAGTAGTATGGGACAGGGCGACTACGAGCAGTACTTC. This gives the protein CASSMGQGDYEQYF.

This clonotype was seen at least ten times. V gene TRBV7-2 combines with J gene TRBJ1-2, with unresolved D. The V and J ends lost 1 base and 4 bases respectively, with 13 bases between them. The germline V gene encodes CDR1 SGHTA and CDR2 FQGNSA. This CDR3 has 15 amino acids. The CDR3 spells CASSLGVRAFYGYTF. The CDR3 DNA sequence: TGTGCCAGCAGCTTAGGGGTCAGAGCCTTCTATGGCTACACCTTC.